This TCR beta chain is drawn from a study of OX40 agonist ivuxolimab in advanced cancers. With regard to the full study: Ivuxolimab was a fully human IgG2 agonistic monoclonal antibody targeting the costimulatory receptor OX40 (CD134). Intravenous ivuxolimab was administered to patients every 2 weeks at six dose levels: 0.01, 0.1, 0.3, 1.5, 3 and 10 mg/kg. Of the roughly 54 dose-escalation patients, hepatocellular carcinoma was present in about 20, melanoma in some 15, renal cell carcinoma in 9 and head and neck cancer in 9. A male proportion of roughly 80% and a mean age of approximately 61 years, ranging from 23 to 79, were recorded for the dose-escalation cohort. Prior anti-PD-1, anti-PD-L1 or anti-CTLA-4 therapy was permitted, and checkpoint inhibitors had been received by less than 45% of dose-escalation patients. Three dose-escalation patients achieved partial responses, one with hepatocellular carcinoma and two with cutaneous melanoma. Peripheral TCRbeta sequencing aimed to test whether ivuxolimab altered TCR sequence diversity and caused clonal T-cell expansion. The paper covers the monotherapy dose-escalation part of the phase I ivuxolimab trial, which included N of about 50 patients.

The trial excluded patients who had a history of autoimmune disease or were on systemic immunosuppression. In every dose cohort, peripheral blood was drawn for TCR sequencing at baseline, cycle 4 day 1, and cycle 7 day 1. Samples came from an open-label, multicenter, first-in-human phase I dose-escalation trial of ivuxolimab. Adults with locally advanced or metastatic melanoma, renal cell, hepatocellular, or head and neck squamous cell carcinoma were enrolled in the trial. Before TCR sequencing, CD4+ T cells and CD8+ T cells were sorted from peripheral blood as separate populations. Worth noting for this clone: The antigen it binds to is not known. No much larger clone is present one base from it, and per-base qualities are unavailable.

On the study overall, not on this receptor specifically: Clonal expansion of both CD4+ and CD8+ blood T cells was observed from baseline to week 6 at doses 0.1 to 3.0 mg/kg. In partial responders in the 0.1-3.0 mg/kg groups, normalized peripheral clonal expansion was found to be among the lowest, especially among CD8+ T cells. Low levels of normalized T-cell clonal expansion were also seen in some nonresponding patients. The antigen specificity of the peripheral T cells that underwent clonal expansion was not determined. On average, CD8+ T cells showed more expanded clones than CD4+ T cells after ivuxolimab.

To sequence the TCRbeta CDR3 region, genomic DNA was isolated from the sorted cells. The immunoSEQ Assay was used for sequencing of TCRbeta CDR3 regions. In its TCRdb copy, this immuneACCESS table keeps in-frame sequences only and misses some clones. Where compared with another copy, unresolved V genes explain less than half of these, and the others have no known cause. The sample has fewer than 35,000 clones on record, roughly 79% of them singletons. 15% to 20% of the sample lies in the top ten. CDR1 and CDR2, per the germline V gene, are SGHTS and YDEGEE. V loses 2 bases of germline sequence and J loses 6 bases, and the interval between the two ends is 8 bases. The CDR3 has 12 amino acids, counting the end cysteine and phenylalanine. Of the read, only the CDR3 DNA is kept; its 36 bases are in frame from base 1.

The receptor was derived from an adult with an advanced solid tumor such as melanoma, head and neck, liver or kidney cancer. The sequence joins TRBV5-8 to TRBJ1-1, with the D gene call left open. The material sequenced was CD4+ or CD8+ T cells sorted from blood, taken in a trial of the OX40 agonist ivuxolimab. Here the CDR3 is given as CASSFSRAEAFF. In nucleotides, the sequence is TGTGCCAGCAGCTTTTCGAGGGCTGAAGCTTTCTTT.